This is a list of T cell receptor beta chains from one sample in a study of T cell repertoires in cytomegalovirus infection. TCRdb independently ran MiXCR on the reads; one entry per CDR3 protein. The repertoire holds about 260,000 distinct CDR3 sequences, roughly an eighth seen once, with roughly 9.7% in the top ten. The sample was PBMCs. Source of these receptors: a human donor in good health (CMV status not recorded). Some clones in this sample may be carry-over from other donors' samples. Both conserved end residues are part of each CDR3. The order of the fields is D gene, J gene, clone size, V gene, CDR3 protein, CDR3 DNA. A D gene is named only where the DNA matches it firmly. Not all rows give a size; the values are once, few, many and, for expanded clones, a class.

>-|TRBJ1-1|few|TRBV29-1
CSGRRAITNTEAFF
TGCAGCGGACGCCGGGCCATAACTAACACTGAAGCTTTCTTT
>-|TRBJ1-3|-|TRBV6-5
CASSYAEAGNTIYF
TGTGCCAGCAGTTACGCAGAAGCTGGAAACACCATATATTTT
>TRBD1|TRBJ1-1|few|TRBV5-1
CASSLTYRGGSMNTEAFF
TGCGCCAGCAGCTTGACCTACAGGGGAGGATCGATGAACACTGAAGCTTTCTTT
>-|TRBJ1-5|-|TRBV20-1
CSARRSNQPQHF
TGCAGTGCTAGAAGAAGCAATCAGCCCCAGCATTTT
>-|TRBJ2-2|many|TRBV10-3
CAISDRETGELFF
TGTGCCATCAGTGACCGAGAAACCGGGGAGCTGTTTTTT
>-|TRBJ1-5|many|TRBV28
CASTLGVGQEQPQHF
TGTGCCAGCACCCTAGGAGTCGGTCAGGAGCAGCCCCAGCATTTT
>-|TRBJ1-2|many|TRBV5-4
CASSPDRGGYTF
TGTGCCAGCAGCCCGGACCGTGGTGGCTACACCTTC
>TRBD2|TRBJ2-7|many|TRBV7-2
CASSPRGAGGPGEQYF
TGTGCCAGCAGCCCTCGAGGGGCGGGAGGGCCGGGCGAGCAGTACTTC
>-|TRBJ2-7|many|TRBV7-3
CASSPMGGGSYEQYF
TGTGCCAGCAGCCCGATGGGGGGCGGTTCCTACGAGCAGTACTTC
>-|TRBJ1-2|many|TRBV7-2
CASSPRTDGYTF
TGTGCCAGCAGCCCCCGGACAGATGGCTACACCTTC
>TRBD1|TRBJ1-2|many|TRBV7-6
CASSLGGGRSYTF
TGTGCCAGCAGCTTAGGAGGGGGCCGGAGCTACACCTTC
>-|TRBJ1-4|many|TRBV4-2
CASSQEKGGAEKLFF
TGTGCCAGCAGCCAAGAGAAGGGAGGAGCGGAAAAACTGTTTTTT
>-|TRBJ1-2|few|TRBV7-3
CASSPSGSRHGYTF
TGTGCCAGCAGCCCCTCCGGTAGTAGGCATGGCTACACCTTC
>TRBD1|TRBJ2-2|-|TRBV10-1
CASNMGTGGTGELFF
TGCGCCAGCAACATGGGGACAGGGGGCACCGGGGAGCTGTTTTTT
>-|TRBJ2-6|few|TRBV5-5
CASSSRPGANVLTF
TGTGCCAGCAGCTCTCGGCCTGGGGCCAACGTCCTGACTTTC
>-|TRBJ2-1|-|TRBV4-3
CASSQGNTAYNEQFF
TGCGCCAGCAGCCAAGGGAACACAGCCTACAATGAGCAGTTCTTC
>-|TRBJ1-2|many|TRBV7-2
CASSFTMRRDNYGYTF
TGTGCCAGCAGCTTTACGATGAGACGTGATAACTATGGCTACACCTTC
>TRBD2|TRBJ2-1|many|TRBV15
CATSRPTGGLAKEQFF
TGTGCCACCAGCAGGCCGACGGGGGGACTAGCGAAAGAGCAGTTCTTC
>-|TRBJ1-1|many|TRBV7-3
CASSPTTNTEAFF
TGTGCCAGCAGCCCTACAACGAACACTGAAGCTTTCTTT
>-|TRBJ1-2|many|TRBV7-2
CASSLIGEANYGYTF
TGTGCCAGCAGCTTAATAGGAGAGGCAAACTATGGCTACACCTTC
>TRBD1|TRBJ1-5|few|TRBV19
CASRARQGITRNQPQHF
TGTGCCAGTAGGGCCAGACAGGGGATAACGCGCAATCAGCCCCAGCATTTT
>-|TRBJ2-1|many|TRBV5-4
CASSRQEAYNEQFF
TGTGCCAGCAGCCGACAGGAAGCCTACAATGAGCAGTTCTTC
>TRBD1|TRBJ1-5|-|TRBV19
CASSFRDSRQPQHF
TGTGCCAGTAGTTTCCGGGACAGTCGTCAGCCCCAGCATTTT
>TRBD2|TRBJ2-3|-|TRBV6-1
CASSLPSGTQYF
TGTGCCAGCAGTTTACCTAGCGGGACGCAGTATTTT
>-|TRBJ1-4|few|TRBV28
CASSFTPQGRNEKLFF
TGTGCCAGCAGTTTTACCCCACAGGGAAGGAATGAAAAACTGTTTTTT
>TRBD1|TRBJ1-2|many|TRBV7-2
CASSLEGSGGQGYTF
TGTGCCAGCAGCTTAGAGGGGTCAGGGGGCCAGGGCTACACCTTC
>-|TRBJ2-3|-|TRBV28
CASTVGGITDTQYF
TGTGCCAGCACTGTCGGCGGGATCACAGATACGCAGTATTTT
>-|TRBJ2-1|many|TRBV7-2
CASTPAGAGNEQFF
TGTGCCAGCACCCCAGCGGGTGCCGGCAATGAGCAGTTCTTC
>-|TRBJ2-7|many|TRBV7-8
CASSPRYSYEQYF
TGTGCCAGCAGCCCGCGCTACTCCTACGAGCAGTACTTC
>-|TRBJ2-1|many|TRBV7-2
CASSLRWVNEQFF
TGTGCCAGCAGCTTACGGTGGGTCAATGAGCAGTTCTTC
>TRBD2|TRBJ2-5|many|TRBV6-6
CASSYTDLPGGPETQYF
TGTGCCAGCAGTTACACAGATCTTCCGGGGGGGCCGGAGACCCAGTACTTC
>TRBD2|TRBJ2-7|-|TRBV27
CASSPTSGTLYEQYF
TGTGCCAGCAGCCCTACTAGCGGGACCCTCTACGAGCAGTACTTC
>-|TRBJ1-1|-|TRBV29-1
CGGGNTEAFF
TGCGGCGGGGGGAACACTGAAGCTTTCTTT
>-|TRBJ1-1|many|TRBV7-9
CASTLVLNTEAFF
TGTGCCAGCACCCTCGTCTTGAACACTGAAGCTTTCTTT
>-|TRBJ2-7|-|TRBV4-2
CASSQDLGGHYEQYF
TGTGCCAGCAGCCAAGATTTGGGGGGCCACTACGAGCAGTACTTC
>-|TRBJ1-5|few|TRBV6-1
CASSTQGSNQPQHF
TGTGCCAGCAGTACCCAGGGAAGCAATCAGCCCCAGCATTTT
>-|TRBJ2-3|-|TRBV10-3
CATARDSSAGDTQYF
TGTGCCACAGCCCGGGACTCATCAGCCGGCGATACGCAGTATTTT
>-|TRBJ2-5|few|TRBV10-3
CAISDARAHQETQYF
TGTGCCATCAGTGATGCCAGGGCCCACCAAGAGACCCAGTACTTC
>-|TRBJ2-7|many|TRBV7-2
CASSILPLGYEQYF
TGTGCCAGCAGCATACTACCATTGGGCTACGAGCAGTACTTC
>TRBD2|TRBJ2-5|many|TRBV5-6
CASSLTSGQETQYF
TGTGCCAGCAGCTTGACTAGCGGACAAGAGACCCAGTACTTC
>-|TRBJ2-7|many|TRBV7-3
CASSLKPQECSYEQYF
TGTGCCAGCAGCTTAAAACCACAGGAATGCTCCTACGAGCAGTACTTC
>TRBD1|TRBJ2-7|-|TRBV5-5
CASSGTGVTYEQYF
TGTGCCAGCAGCGGGACAGGCGTGACCTACGAGCAGTACTTC
>-|TRBJ1-1|many|TRBV7-2
CASSLKGGSIGAFF
TGTGCCAGCAGCTTGAAAGGGGGTTCTATAGGAGCTTTCTTT
>-|TRBJ2-4|-|TRBV28
CASGGGAGAKNIQYF
TGTGCCAGCGGGGGGGGGGCCGGGGCCAAAAACATTCAGTACTTC
>-|TRBJ1-4|many|TRBV7-2
CASSLVGGEKLFF
TGTGCCAGCAGCTTAGTTGGGGGTGAAAAACTGTTTTTT
>-|TRBJ1-6|many|TRBV2
CASRPLRADNSPLHF
TGTGCCAGCCGTCCTCTCCGGGCCGATAATTCACCCCTCCACTTT
>-|TRBJ2-7|many|TRBV7-9
CASSLLRDGSYEQYF
TGTGCCAGCAGTCTGTTGCGGGACGGTTCCTACGAGCAGTACTTC
>-|TRBJ2-7|-|TRBV11-2
CASSLDLAEVMYEQYF
TGTGCCAGCAGCTTAGATCTGGCGGAGGTTATGTACGAGCAGTACTTC
>-|TRBJ2-3|few|TRBV5-4
CASSSTRGGTDTQYF
TGTGCCAGCAGCAGCACTAGGGGGGGGACAGATACGCAGTATTTT